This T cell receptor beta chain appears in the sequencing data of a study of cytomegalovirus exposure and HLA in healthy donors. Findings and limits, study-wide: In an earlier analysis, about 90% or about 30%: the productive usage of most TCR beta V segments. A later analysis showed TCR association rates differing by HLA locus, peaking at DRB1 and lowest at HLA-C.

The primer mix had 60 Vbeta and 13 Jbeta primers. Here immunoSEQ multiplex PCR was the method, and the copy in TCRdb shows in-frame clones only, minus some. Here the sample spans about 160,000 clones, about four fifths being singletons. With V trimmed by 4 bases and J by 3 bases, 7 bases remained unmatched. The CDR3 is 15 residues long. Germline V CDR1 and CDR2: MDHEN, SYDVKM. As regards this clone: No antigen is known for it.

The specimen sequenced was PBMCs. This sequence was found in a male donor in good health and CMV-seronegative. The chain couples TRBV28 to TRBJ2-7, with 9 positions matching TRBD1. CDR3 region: CASSSPTGGNYEQYF. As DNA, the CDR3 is TGTGCCAGCAGTTCGCCGACAGGGGGAAACTACGAGCAGTACTTC.